This TCR beta chain appears in the sequencing data of a study of T-cell reconstitution after alpha-beta-depleted transplantation in children. After removal of 0 bases from V and 5 bases from J, the junction contained 7 bases not matched to a gene. The CDR3 has 15 residues. Germline V CDR1 and CDR2: SGHVS, FNYEAQ. For TCRbeta, the library was prepared with unique molecular identifiers. TCRdb ran MiXCR on the PCR reads and lists one entry per CDR3 protein. The table has under 450,000 distinct CDR3 sequences, roughly 15% seen once. The sequence derives from a human donor who donated a stem cell graft to a child with Fanconi anemia. This chain joins TRBV7-6 and TRBJ2-7; 7 nucleotides agree with TRBD2. The starting material was PBMCs, obtained from the stem cell graft. The DNA for the CDR3 is TGTGCCAGCAGCTTAGCCGGGGGGATGGGGCACGAGCAGTACTTC. Amino acids: CASSLAGGMGHEQYF.